The 4 T cell receptor beta chains below were found in one sample sequenced in a study of cytomegalovirus exposure and HLA in healthy donors. In the PCR, 60 Vbeta and 13 Jbeta primers were used. Sequencing was performed with immunoSEQ multiplex PCR; in TCRdb, only in-frame clones are kept and a portion is missing. The top ten hold 13% to 15% of the sample, which has 150,000 to 200,000 clones, approximately 80% seen once. What was sequenced was PBMCs. The receptors stem from a woman in her 40s in good health and CMV-seronegative.

This clone was seen more than once but under ten times. The chain combines TRBV5-6 with TRBJ1-6; no clear D. The CDR3 spans 13 residues. Between the trimmed V and J ends, which lost 4 bases and 7 bases, there was a span of 9 bases. Germline V gives CDR1 SGHDT, CDR2 YYEEEE. The CDR3 here is CASSRFWNSPLHF. CDR3 DNA: TGTGCCAGCAGCCGGTTCTGGAATTCACCCCTCCACTTT.

The rearrangement uses TRBV20-1 and TRBJ2-5, with D unclear. This CDR3 comprises 11 residues. Germline V CDR1 and CDR2: DFQATT, SNEGSKA (reference sequence). The V gene lost 6 bases and the J gene lost 3 bases, with 8 bases spanning the gap. In DNA, the CDR3 is TGCAGTGCGAGGATGGAAGAGACCCAGTACTTC. This translates into CSARMEETQYF.

This chain connects TRBV6-5 to TRBJ2-5, with 12 bases matching TRBD2. Trimming cost V 0 bases and J 5 bases; bases outside gene matches: 4. This CDR3 is 16 amino acids long. Germline CDR1 is MNHEY and CDR2 is SVGAGI. CDR3 region: CASSYSLTSGSETQYF. The CDR3 nucleotides are TGTGCCAGCAGTTACTCCCTGACTAGCGGGAGCGAGACCCAGTACTTC.

The chain links TRBV28 to TRBJ1-1; tentatively, D is TRBD1 (5 bases). The CDR3 spans 14 residues. V lost 3 bases to trimming and J lost 1 base, with 9 bases between them. In germline, CDR1 is MDHEN, CDR2 SYDVKM. CDR3 sequence (DNA): TGTGCCAGCAGTTTGGGGCAGAAGAACACTGAAGCTTTCTTT. It specifies CASSLGQKNTEAFF.